The clone carrying this T cell receptor (beta chain) was detected only a few times. No antigen is known for it. The PCR made use of 60 Vbeta and 13 Jbeta primers. TCRdb's copy holds only in-frame clones and misses some; the assay was immunoSEQ multiplex PCR. The table shows about 110,000 clones, with about 71% occurring only once. These data are taken from a study of cytomegalovirus exposure and HLA in healthy donors. General study points: One variant, a missense change in DCLRE1C, was linked in a later analysis to TCR beta V- and J-gene trimming. Confirmation in vitro established that a few CMV-associated chains were specific for CMV antigens. Indistinguishability led to the exclusion of some V segments, TRBV6-2 and TRBV6-3 included.

Healthy donors of bone marrow made up the group. CDR3 size: 14 residues. V lost 6 bases and J 5 bases, leaving 13 bases between the germline ends. Germline CDR1 reads MGHDK; CDR2 reads SYGVNS. This TCR derives from a boy aged 5-17 years in good health and CMV-seronegative. The sequencing sample was made of PBMCs. The V gene is TRBV25-1, the J gene TRBJ2-2, with a weak D call TRBD1 (6 bases). CDR3 sequence (DNA): TGTGCCAGCAGCCGGGACACAGGGACCGGGGAGCTGTTTTTT. Its translation is CASSRDTGTGELFF. The whole variable domain, remainder taken from reference TRBV25-1 and TRBJ2-2, is EADIYQTPRYLVIGTGKKITLECSQTMGHDKMYWYQQDPGMELHLIHYSYGVNSTEKGDLSSESTVSRIRTEHFPLTLESARPSHTSQYLCASSRDTGTGELFFGEGSRLTVL.